This T cell receptor (beta chain) appears in the sequencing data of a study of vaccination and CD4 T cells after COVID-19. Specified treatment: roughly ten-day PBMC culture with coronavirus spike peptide pools or control peptides (ViraFEST assay). A remark on this clonotype: Its antigen remains unknown.

The CDR3 runs to 16 residues. Trimming pared 2 bases from V and 9 bases from J, leaving 20 bases between. CDR1 is SNHLY, CDR2 FYNNEI, per germline. The assay that was used to sequence DNA from cultured CD4+ T cells was the Oncomine TCR Beta short-read assay. TCRdb re-derived calls from the PCR reads in MiXCR, one entry per CDR3 protein. This sample yields some 16,000 distinct CDR3 sequences, of which 54% are seen a single time; 30% to 35% belongs to the top ten. The sequence was collected from a human donor with COVID-19. The chain recombines TRBV2 with TRBJ2-4; weak D call: TRBD2 (7 bases). This sample comprised cultured CD4+ T cells from blood, obtained after SARS-CoV-2 vaccination. The CDR3 is CASSERSGGPQIIQYF. In DNA, the CDR3 is TGTGCCAGCAGTGAACGATCGGGGGGCCCCCAAATCATTCAGTACTTC.